This TCR beta chain was obtained from a study of regulatory T cells in long-lasting Graves disease. Study-level background: Patients with persistent Graves' disease had over 5 years of antithyroid drugs and persistent TSH receptor antibodies.

Time point described: persistent/refractory GD, antithyroid drugs over 5 years with positive TRAb. Construction of the TCR library relied on RNA isolated from PBMCs. The authors built TCR beta libraries using iRepertoire HTBI primers and Arm-PCR of CDR3 regions. TCRdb re-analysed the multiplex PCR reads in MiXCR, keeping a single row per CDR3 protein. Among 350,000 to 450,000 distinct CDR3 sequences listed, roughly 24% were seen once. Study findings and constraints: Persistent Graves' patients showed less TCR diversity than newly diagnosed patients showed. Thyroid tissue was not sampled; only peripheral blood was.

A remark on this clonotype: What it binds is not known.

This CDR3 region has 13 residues. Germline-derived CDR1 and CDR2 are LNHDA and SQIVND (reference sequence). Trimming took 7 bases from V and 6 from J; bases not matched to a gene: 8. The TCR sequence derives from a woman aged 40 to 50 with Graves disease. V is TRBV19 and J is TRBJ1-1; 7 bases are shared with TRBD1. This specimen was peripheral blood mononuclear cells (PBMCs), taken when the disease was refractory, from a patient treated with antithyroid drugs. Written as DNA, the CDR3 is TGTGCCAGTAAAGACAGGGAATTGTCTGAAGCTTTCTTT. Translation: CASKDRELSEAFF.